This note documents a single T cell receptor (beta chain) sequence. These data originate in a study of blood T cell repertoires in COVID-19. Study as a whole: Acute and convalescent COVID-19 samples came from the United States, Italy and Spain. From T cells, B-cell-depleted T cells, or PBMCs came the material, which was cDNA or gDNA.

Germline-derived CDR1 and CDR2 are SGHKS and YYEKEE (reference sequence). Trimming removed 4 bases at V and 2 bases at J, with 10 bases between. The CDR3 is made up of 13 amino acids. TCRdb's copy holds only in-frame clones and misses some; the assay was immunoSEQ multiplex PCR. This sample yields some 380,000 clones, of which 70% to 90% are seen a single time; approximately 2% belongs to the top ten. The TCR was taken from a middle-aged woman with acute COVID-19. Material for sequencing was PBMCs or T cells enriched from blood (not recorded which). The chain couples TRBV5-5 to TRBJ2-7; possible D gene TRBD2, 5 bases. The CDR3 DNA sequence: TGTGCCAGCAGCGCCGGACTTACCTACGAGCAGTACTTC. Residues: CASSAGLTYEQYF. The full variable domain, in which reference TRBV5-5 and TRBJ2-7 provide the parts outside the CDR3, is DAGVTQSPTHLIKTRGQQVTLRCSPISGHKSVSWYQQVLGQGPQFIFQYYEKEERGRGNFPDRFSARQFPNYSSELNVNALLLGDSALYLCASSAGLTYEQYFGPGTRLTVT.